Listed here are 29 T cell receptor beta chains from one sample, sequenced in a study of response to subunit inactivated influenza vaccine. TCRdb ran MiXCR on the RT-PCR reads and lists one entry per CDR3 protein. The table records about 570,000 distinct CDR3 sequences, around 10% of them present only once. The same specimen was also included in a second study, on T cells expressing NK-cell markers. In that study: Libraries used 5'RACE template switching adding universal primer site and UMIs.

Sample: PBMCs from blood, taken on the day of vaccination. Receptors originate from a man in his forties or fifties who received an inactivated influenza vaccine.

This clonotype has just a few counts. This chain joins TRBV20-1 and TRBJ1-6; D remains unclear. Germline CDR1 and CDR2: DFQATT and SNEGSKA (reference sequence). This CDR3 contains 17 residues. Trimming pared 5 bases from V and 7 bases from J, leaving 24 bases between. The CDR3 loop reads CSAADPRGGRENSPLHF. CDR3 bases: TGCAGTGCTGCCGACCCCCGGGGAGGGCGGGAGAATTCACCCCTCCACTTT.

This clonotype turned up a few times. In nucleotides, the CDR3 is TGTGCCAGTCGGGCGAACAATCAGCCCCAGCATTTT. Amino acid sequence: CASRANNQPQHF. V usage is TRBV6-6 and J usage is TRBJ1-5; D remains ambiguous. Germline CDR1 MNHNY, CDR2 SVGAGI (reference sequence). Trimming left V 9 bases short and J 3 bases short, with 9 bases between. CDR3 length: 12 residues.

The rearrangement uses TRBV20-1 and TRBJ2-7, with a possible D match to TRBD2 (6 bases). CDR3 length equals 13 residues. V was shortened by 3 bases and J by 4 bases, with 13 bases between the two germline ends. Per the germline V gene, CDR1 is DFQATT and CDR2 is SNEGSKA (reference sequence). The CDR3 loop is CSARSGGGYEQYF. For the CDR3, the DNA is TGCAGTGCTAGGTCCGGGGGTGGATACGAGCAGTACTTC.

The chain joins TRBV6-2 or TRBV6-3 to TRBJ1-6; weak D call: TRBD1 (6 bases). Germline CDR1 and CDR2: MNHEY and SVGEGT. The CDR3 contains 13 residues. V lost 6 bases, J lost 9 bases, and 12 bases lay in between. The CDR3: CASSQDRLSPLHF. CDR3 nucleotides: TGTGCCAGCAGCCAGGACAGACTTTCACCCCTCCACTTT.

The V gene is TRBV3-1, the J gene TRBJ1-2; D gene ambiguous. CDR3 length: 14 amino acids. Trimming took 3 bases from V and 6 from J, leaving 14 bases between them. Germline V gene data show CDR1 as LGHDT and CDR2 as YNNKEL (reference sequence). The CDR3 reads CASSQSGGFHGYTF. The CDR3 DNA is TGTGCCAGCAGCCAGTCCGGAGGATTTCATGGCTACACCTTC.

Here the CDR3 DNA reads TGCAGTGCTAGGCAGACGGACCATCAGCCCCAGCATTTT. The encoded protein is CSARQTDHQPQHF. The V gene is TRBV20-1, the J gene TRBJ1-5; D call uncertain. The CDR3 loop spans 13 amino acids. V was pared by 3 bases and J by 5 bases, with 11 bases between. Germline loops: CDR1 DFQATT, CDR2 SNEGSKA (reference sequence).

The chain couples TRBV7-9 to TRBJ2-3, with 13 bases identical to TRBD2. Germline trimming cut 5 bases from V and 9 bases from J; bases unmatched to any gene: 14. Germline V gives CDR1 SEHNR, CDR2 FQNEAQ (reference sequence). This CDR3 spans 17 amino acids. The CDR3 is CASSPLAGGSAEITQYF. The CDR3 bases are TGTGCCAGCAGCCCACTAGCGGGGGGGAGCGCTGAGATAACGCAGTATTTT.

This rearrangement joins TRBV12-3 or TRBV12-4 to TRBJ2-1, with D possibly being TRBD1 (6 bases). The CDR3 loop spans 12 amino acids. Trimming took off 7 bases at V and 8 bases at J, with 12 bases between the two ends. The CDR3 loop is CASTQGSHEQFF. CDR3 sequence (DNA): TGTGCCAGCACCCAGGGGAGCCATGAGCAGTTCTTC.

The CDR3 bases are TGTGCCAGCAGTGTTAGCACGGACTATGGCTACACCTTC. This encodes CASSVSTDYGYTF. The chain is built from TRBV28 and TRBJ1-2, with unresolved D. Germline loops: CDR1 MDHEN, CDR2 SYDVKM. The length of the CDR3 is 13 residues. Trimming left V 5 bases short and J 3 bases short, with 10 bases between.

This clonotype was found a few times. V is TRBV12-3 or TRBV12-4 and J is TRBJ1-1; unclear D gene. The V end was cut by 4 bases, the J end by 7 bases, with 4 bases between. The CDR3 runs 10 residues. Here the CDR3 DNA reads TGTGCCAGCAGTTCCTTTGAAGCTTTCTTT. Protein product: CASSSFEAFF.

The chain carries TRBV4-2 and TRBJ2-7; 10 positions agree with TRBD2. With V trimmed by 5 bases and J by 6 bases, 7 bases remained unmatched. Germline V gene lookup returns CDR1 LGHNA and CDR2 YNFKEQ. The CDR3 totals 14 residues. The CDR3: CASSTGTSVSEQYF. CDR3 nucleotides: TGTGCCAGCAGCACCGGGACTAGCGTATCCGAGCAGTACTTC.

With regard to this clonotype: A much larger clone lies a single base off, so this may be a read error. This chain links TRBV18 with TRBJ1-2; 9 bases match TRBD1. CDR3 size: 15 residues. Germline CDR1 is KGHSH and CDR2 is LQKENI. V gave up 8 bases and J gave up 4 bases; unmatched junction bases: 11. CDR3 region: CASTLDGTGIYGYTF. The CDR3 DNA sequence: TGTGCCAGCACGCTGGACGGGACAGGGATCTATGGCTACACCTTC.

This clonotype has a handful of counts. The CDR3, as DNA: TGTGCCAGCAGCTCATATGGAACGGGACTAGCGGACAATGAGCAGTTCTTC. Translated: CASSSYGTGLADNEQFF. The rearrangement links TRBV11-1 to TRBJ2-1; 11 positions match TRBD2. The CDR3 is 17 residues long. Looked up from germline, CDR1 is SGHAT and CDR2 is FQDESV (reference sequence). V gave up 4 bases and J gave up 5 bases; unmatched junction bases: 10.

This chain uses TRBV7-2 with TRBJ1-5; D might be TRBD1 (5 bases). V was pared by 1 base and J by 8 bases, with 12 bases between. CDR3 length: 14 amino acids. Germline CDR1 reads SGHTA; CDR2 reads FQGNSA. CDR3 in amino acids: CASSLDRGSKPQHF. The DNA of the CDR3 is TGTGCCAGCAGCTTAGATAGGGGTAGTAAGCCCCAGCATTTT.

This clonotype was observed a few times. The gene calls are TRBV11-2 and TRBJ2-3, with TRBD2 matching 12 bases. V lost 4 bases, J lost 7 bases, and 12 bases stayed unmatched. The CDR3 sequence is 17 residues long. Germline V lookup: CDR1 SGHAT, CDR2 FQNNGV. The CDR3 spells CASSSDPTSGGTYTQYF. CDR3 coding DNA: TGTGCCAGCAGCTCCGATCCTACTAGCGGGGGGACCTATACGCAGTATTTT.

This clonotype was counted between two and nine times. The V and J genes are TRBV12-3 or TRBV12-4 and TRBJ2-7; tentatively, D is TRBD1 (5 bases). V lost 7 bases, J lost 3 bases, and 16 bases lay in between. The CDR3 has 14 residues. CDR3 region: CASNPGHSIYEQYF. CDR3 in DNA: TGTGCCAGCAACCCCGGACACTCCATCTACGAGCAGTACTTC.

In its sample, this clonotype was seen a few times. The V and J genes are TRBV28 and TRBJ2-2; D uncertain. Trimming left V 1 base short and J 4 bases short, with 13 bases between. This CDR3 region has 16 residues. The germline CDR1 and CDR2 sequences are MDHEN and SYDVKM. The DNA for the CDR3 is TGTGCCAGCAGTTTATTGGCCTTAAGTCCCACCGGGGAGCTGTTTTTT. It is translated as CASSLLALSPTGELFF. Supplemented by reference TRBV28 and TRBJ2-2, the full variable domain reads DVKVTQSSRYLVKRTGEKVFLECVQDMDHENMFWYRQDPGLGLRLIYFSYDVKMKEKGDIPEGYSVSREKKERFSLILESASTNQTSMYLCASSLLALSPTGELFFGEGSRLTVL.

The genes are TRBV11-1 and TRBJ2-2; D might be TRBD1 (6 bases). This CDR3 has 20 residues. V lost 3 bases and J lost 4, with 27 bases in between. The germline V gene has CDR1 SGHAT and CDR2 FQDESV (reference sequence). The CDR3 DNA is TGTGCCAGCAGCTTCGTAATTCCAGGGGACCCCCCCGTGGGCACCGGGGAGCTGTTTTTT. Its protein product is CASSFVIPGDPPVGTGELFF. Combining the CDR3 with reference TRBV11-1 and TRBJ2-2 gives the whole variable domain EAEVAQSPRYKITEKSQAVAFWCDPISGHATLYWYRQILGQGPELLVQFQDESVVDDSQLPKDRFSAERLKGVDSTLKIQPAELGDSAMYLCASSFVIPGDPPVGTGELFFGEGSRLTVL.

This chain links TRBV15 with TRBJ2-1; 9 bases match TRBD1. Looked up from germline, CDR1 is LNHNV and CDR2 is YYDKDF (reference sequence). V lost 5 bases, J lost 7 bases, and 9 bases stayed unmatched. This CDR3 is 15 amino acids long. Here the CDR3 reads CATSRGQGSNNEQFF. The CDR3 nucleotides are TGTGCCACCAGCCGGGGACAGGGCTCTAATAATGAGCAGTTCTTC. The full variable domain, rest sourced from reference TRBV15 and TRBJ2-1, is DAMVIQNPRYQVTQFGKPVTLSCSQTLNHNVMYWYQQKSSQAPKLLFHYYDKDFNNEADTPDNFQSRRPNTSFCFLDIRSPGLGDTAMYLCATSRGQGSNNEQFFGPGTRLTVL.

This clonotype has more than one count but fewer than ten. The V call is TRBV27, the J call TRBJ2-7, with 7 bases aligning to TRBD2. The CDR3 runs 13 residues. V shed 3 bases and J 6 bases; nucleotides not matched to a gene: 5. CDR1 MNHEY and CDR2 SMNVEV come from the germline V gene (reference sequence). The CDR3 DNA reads TGTGCCAGCAGTTTTGCGGGAGACCTCGAGCAGTACTTC. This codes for CASSFAGDLEQYF.

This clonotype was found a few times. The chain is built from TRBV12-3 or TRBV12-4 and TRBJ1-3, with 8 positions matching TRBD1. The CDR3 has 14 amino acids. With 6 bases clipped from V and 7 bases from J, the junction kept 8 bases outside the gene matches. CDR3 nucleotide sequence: TGTGCCAGCAGGAGATCGGGACAGGAGAACACCATATATTTT. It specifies CASRRSGQENTIYF.

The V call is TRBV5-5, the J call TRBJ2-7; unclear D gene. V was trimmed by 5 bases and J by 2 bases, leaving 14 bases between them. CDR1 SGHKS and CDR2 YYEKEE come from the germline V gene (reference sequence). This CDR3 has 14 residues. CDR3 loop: CASSVMGLAYEQYF. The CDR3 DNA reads TGTGCCAGCAGTGTAATGGGTCTTGCCTACGAGCAGTACTTC.

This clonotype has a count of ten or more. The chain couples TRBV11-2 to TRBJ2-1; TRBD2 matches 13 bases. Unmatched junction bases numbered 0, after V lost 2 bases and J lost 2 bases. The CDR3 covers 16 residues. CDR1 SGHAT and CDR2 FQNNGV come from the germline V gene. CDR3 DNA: TGTGCCAGCAGCTTAACTAGCGGGGGGGCCTACAATGAGCAGTTCTTC. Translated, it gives CASSLTSGGAYNEQFF.

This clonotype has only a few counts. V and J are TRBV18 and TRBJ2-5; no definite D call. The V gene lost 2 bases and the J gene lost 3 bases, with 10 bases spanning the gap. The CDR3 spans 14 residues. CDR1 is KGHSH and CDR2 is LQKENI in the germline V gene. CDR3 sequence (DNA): TGTGCCAGCTCACCAGTATTGGCGGAAGAGACCCAGTACTTC. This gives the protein CASSPVLAEETQYF. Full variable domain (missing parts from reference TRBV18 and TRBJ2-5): NAGVMQNPRHLVRRRGQEARLRCSPMKGHSHVYWYRQLPEEGLKFMVYLQKENIIDESGMPKERFSAEFPKEGPSILRIQQVVRGDSAAYFCASSPVLAEETQYFGPGTRLLVL.

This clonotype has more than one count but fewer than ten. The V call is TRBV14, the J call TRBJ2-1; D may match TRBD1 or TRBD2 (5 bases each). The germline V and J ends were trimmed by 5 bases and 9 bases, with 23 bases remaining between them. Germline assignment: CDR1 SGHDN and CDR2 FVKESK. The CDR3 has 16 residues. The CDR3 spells CASSSRDRRVHGEQFF. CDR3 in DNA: TGTGCCAGCAGCAGCCGGGACCGACGCGTACACGGTGAGCAGTTCTTC.

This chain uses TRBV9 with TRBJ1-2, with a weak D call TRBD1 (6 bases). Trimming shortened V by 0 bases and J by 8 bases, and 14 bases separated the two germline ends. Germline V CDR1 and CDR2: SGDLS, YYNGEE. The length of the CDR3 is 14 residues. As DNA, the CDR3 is TGTGCCAGCAGCGTAGGGGTCAGGGGTAGAGGCTACACCTTC. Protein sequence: CASSVGVRGRGYTF.

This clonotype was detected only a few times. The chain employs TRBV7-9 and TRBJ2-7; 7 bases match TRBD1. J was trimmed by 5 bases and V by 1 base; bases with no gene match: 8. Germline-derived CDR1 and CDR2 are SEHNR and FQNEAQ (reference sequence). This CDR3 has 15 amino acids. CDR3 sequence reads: CASSLGGGTVDEQYF. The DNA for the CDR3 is TGTGCCAGCAGCTTAGGAGGTGGGACAGTAGACGAGCAGTACTTC.

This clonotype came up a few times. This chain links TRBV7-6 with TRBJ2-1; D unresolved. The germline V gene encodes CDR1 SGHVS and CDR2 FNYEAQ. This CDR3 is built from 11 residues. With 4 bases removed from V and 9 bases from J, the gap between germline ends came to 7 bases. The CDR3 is CASSSDREQFF. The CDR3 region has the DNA TGTGCCAGCAGCTCTGACCGTGAGCAGTTCTTC. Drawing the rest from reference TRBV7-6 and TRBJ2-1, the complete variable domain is GAGVSQSPRYKVTKRGQDVALRCDPISGHVSLYWYRQALGQGPEFLTYFNYEAQQDKSGLPNDRFSAERPEGSISTLTIQRTEQRDSAMYRCASSSDREQFFGPGTRLTVL.

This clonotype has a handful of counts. CDR3 sequence reads: CASSQVAGGNYGYTF. CDR3 bases: TGTGCCAGCAGCCAAGTTGCAGGGGGGAACTATGGCTACACCTTC. The chain couples TRBV4-2 to TRBJ1-2, with 7 positions matching TRBD1. The CDR3 has 15 residues. Per the germline V gene, CDR1 is LGHNA and CDR2 is YNFKEQ. The V gene end was trimmed by 1 base and the J gene end by 2 bases; junction bases not matched to a gene: 4.